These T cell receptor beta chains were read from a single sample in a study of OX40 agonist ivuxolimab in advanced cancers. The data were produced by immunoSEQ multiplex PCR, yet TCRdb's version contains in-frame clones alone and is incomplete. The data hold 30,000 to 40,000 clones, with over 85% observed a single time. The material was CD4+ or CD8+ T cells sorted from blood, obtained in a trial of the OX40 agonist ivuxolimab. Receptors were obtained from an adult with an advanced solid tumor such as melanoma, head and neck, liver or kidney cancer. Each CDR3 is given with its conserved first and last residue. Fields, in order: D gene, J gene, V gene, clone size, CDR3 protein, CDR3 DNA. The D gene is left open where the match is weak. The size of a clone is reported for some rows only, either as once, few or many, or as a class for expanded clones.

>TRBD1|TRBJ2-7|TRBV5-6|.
CASSLVDRDEQYF
TGTGCCAGCAGCTTGGTGGACAGGGACGAGCAGTACTTC
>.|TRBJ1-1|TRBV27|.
CASSFPEGEAFF
TGTGCCAGCAGTTTCCCCGAAGGGGAAGCTTTCTTT
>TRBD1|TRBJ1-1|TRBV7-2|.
CASSAGQGGTEAFF
TGTGCCAGCAGCGCCGGACAGGGGGGGACTGAAGCTTTCTTT
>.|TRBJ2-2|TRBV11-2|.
CASSSQGTNTGELFF
TGTGCCAGCAGCTCCCAGGGAACGAACACCGGGGAGCTGTTTTTT
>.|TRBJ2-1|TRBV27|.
CASRLSSYNEQFF
TGTGCCTCGAGGTTAAGCTCCTACAATGAGCAGTTCTTC
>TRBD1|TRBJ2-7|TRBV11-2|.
CASSLETGDEQYF
TGTGCCAGCAGCTTAGAAACAGGGGACGAGCAGTACTTC
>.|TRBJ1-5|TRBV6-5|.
CASSYPGQPQHF
TGTGCCAGCAGTTACCCCGGTCAGCCCCAGCATTTT
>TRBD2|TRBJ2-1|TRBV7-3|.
CASSRTASGISYNEQFF
TGTGCCAGCAGCAGAACGGCTAGCGGGATTTCTTACAATGAGCAGTTCTTC
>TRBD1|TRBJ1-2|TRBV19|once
CASSFSPGGPYGYTF
TGTGCCAGTAGTTTTTCCCCAGGGGGCCCCTATGGCTACACCTTC
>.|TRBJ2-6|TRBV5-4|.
CASSSSGPGANVLTF
TGTGCCAGCAGCTCCTCAGGGCCAGGGGCCAACGTCCTGACTTTC
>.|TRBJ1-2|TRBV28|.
CASGVYGYTF
TGTGCCAGCGGAGTCTATGGCTACACCTTC
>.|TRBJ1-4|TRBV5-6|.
CASRGSRAQGNEKLFF
TGTGCCAGCAGAGGGAGCAGGGCCCAGGGAAATGAAAAACTGTTTTTT
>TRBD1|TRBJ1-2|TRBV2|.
CASSVGQGAPEGGYTF
TGTGCCAGCAGCGTGGGACAGGGGGCGCCGGAAGGAGGCTACACCTTC
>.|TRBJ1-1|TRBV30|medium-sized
CAWSKAGRTEAFF
TGTGCCTGGAGTAAGGCAGGGCGCACTGAAGCTTTCTTT
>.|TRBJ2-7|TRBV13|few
CASSRTVYEQYF
TGTGCCAGCAGCCGGACAGTCTACGAGCAGTACTTC
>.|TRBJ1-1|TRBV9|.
CASSVGDTKAFF
TGTGCCAGCAGCGTAGGGGACACAAAAGCTTTCTTT
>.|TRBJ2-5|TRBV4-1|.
CASSQAGQQETQYF
TGCGCCAGCAGCCAAGCCGGACAGCAAGAGACCCAGTACTTC
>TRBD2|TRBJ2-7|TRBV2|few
CASSTGLAGPSYEQYF
TGTGCCAGCAGTACGGGACTAGCGGGACCCTCCTACGAGCAGTACTTC
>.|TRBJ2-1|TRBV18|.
CASSSPYNEQFF
TGTGCCAGCTCCTCCCCCTACAATGAGCAGTTCTTC
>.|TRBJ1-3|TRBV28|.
CASSLGRQGSGNTIYF
TGTGCCAGCAGTTTAGGTCGCCAGGGCTCTGGAAACACCATATATTTT
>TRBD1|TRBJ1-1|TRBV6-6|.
CASTQRQGMNTEAFF
TGTGCCAGCACCCAACGACAGGGCATGAACACTGAAGCTTTCTTT
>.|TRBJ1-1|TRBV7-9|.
CASSRVPMNTEAFF
TGTGCCAGCAGCCGGGTCCCTATGAACACTGAAGCTTTCTTT
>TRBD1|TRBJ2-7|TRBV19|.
CASTPLPGQGANEQYF
TGTGCCAGTACCCCCTTACCGGGACAGGGAGCGAACGAGCAGTACTTC
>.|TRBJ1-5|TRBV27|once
CASSLIGGKQPQHF
TGTGCCAGCAGTTTAATAGGGGGTAAGCAGCCCCAGCATTTT
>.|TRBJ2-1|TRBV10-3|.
CAISPGTDNEQFF
TGTGCCATCAGCCCCGGGACCGACAATGAGCAGTTCTTC
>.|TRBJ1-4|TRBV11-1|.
CASSGTATNEKLFF
TGTGCCAGCAGCGGGACCGCAACTAATGAAAAACTGTTTTTT
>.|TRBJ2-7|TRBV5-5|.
CASSLEVGEQYF
TGTGCCAGCAGCTTGGAGGTCGGCGAGCAGTACTTC
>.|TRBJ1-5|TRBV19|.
CASIGGSNNQPQHF
TGTGCCAGTATTGGGGGCAGTAACAATCAGCCCCAGCATTTT
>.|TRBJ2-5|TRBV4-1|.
CASSLGPVETQYF
TGCGCCAGCAGCCTGGGACCAGTAGAGACCCAGTACTTC
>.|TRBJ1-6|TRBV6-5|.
CASSYIQGNSPLHF
TGTGCCAGCAGTTACATCCAGGGCAATTCACCCCTCCACTTT
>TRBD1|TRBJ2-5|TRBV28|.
CASRSSTGKETQYF
TGTGCCAGCAGATCCTCGACAGGGAAGGAGACCCAGTACTTC
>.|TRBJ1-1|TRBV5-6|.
CASSLDRRMKVAFF
TGTGCCAGCAGCTTGGACAGGAGGATGAAGGTGGCTTTCTTT
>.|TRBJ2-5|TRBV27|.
CASSLKSVQETQYF
TGTGCCAGCAGTTTAAAGTCTGTTCAAGAGACCCAGTACTTC
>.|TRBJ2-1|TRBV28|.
CASSRSLEQFF
TGTGCCAGCAGTCGTTCCTTGGAGCAGTTCTTC
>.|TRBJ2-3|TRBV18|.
CASSTGLLRTDTQYF
TGTGCCAGCTCAACGGGACTGCTACGCACAGATACGCAGTATTTT
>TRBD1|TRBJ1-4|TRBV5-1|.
CASSSTGTAKEKLFF
TGCGCCAGCAGCAGCACCGGGACAGCTAAAGAAAAACTGTTTTTT
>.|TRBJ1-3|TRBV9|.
CASSVDQRYSGNTIYF
TGTGCCAGCAGCGTAGATCAGCGATACTCTGGAAACACCATATATTTT
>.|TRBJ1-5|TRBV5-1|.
CASSLEGTQPQHF
TGCGCCAGCAGCTTGGAGGGGACTCAGCCCCAGCATTTT
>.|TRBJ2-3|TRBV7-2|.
CASSYRSLSTDTQYF
TGTGCCAGCAGTTACCGGAGCCTTAGCACAGATACGCAGTATTTT
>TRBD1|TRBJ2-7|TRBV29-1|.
CSVTPGTAYEQYF
TGCAGCGTCACACCGGGGACAGCCTACGAGCAGTACTTC
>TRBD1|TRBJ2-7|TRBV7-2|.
CASSPGTGGYEQYF
TGTGCCAGCAGCCCCGGGACAGGGGGCTACGAGCAGTACTTC
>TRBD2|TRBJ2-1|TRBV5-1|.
CASSLREGHYNEQFF
TGCGCCAGCAGCTTGCGGGAGGGCCACTACAATGAGCAGTTCTTC
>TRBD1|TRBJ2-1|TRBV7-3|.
CASSLDRGSYNEQFF
TGTGCCAGCAGCCTAGACAGGGGCTCCTACAATGAGCAGTTCTTC
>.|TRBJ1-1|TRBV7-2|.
CASSYPVKNTEAFF
TGTGCCAGCAGCTACCCGGTGAAGAACACTGAAGCTTTCTTT
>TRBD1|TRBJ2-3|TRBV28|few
CASSSNHDRAGTDTQYF
TGTGCCAGCAGTTCAAACCACGACAGGGCGGGCACAGATACGCAGTATTTT
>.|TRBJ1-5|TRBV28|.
CASTQGVRPQHF
TGTGCCAGCACCCAGGGAGTCCGGCCCCAGCATTTT
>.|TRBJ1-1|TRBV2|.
CASSEAVNTEAFF
TGTGCCAGCAGTGAAGCAGTGAACACTGAAGCTTTCTTT
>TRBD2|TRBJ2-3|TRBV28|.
CASSIAGARDTQYF
TGTGCCAGCAGTATAGCGGGAGCAAGAGATACGCAGTATTTT
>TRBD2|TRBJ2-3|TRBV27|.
CASSFTVPGLAGRLTDTQYF
TGTGCCAGCAGCTTTACAGTCCCGGGACTAGCGGGGAGACTCACAGATACGCAGTATTTT